The 18 T cell receptor beta chains given below trace back to one sample, sequenced in a study of blood T cell repertoires in COVID-19. Clones were read by immunoSEQ multiplex PCR, and TCRdb kept only the in-frame ones, dropping some. Altogether roughly 150,000 clones are present, around 84% being singletons, with the ten largest covering about 5.6%. Sequencing used peripheral blood. These receptors were taken from a woman in her forties or fifties with COVID-19, enrolled during active disease.

The chain carries TRBV29-1 and TRBJ1-2; D is undetermined. The CDR3 contains 13 residues. V was trimmed by 1 base and J by 1 base, leaving 7 bases between them. Germline CDR1 and CDR2: SQVTM and ANQGSEA. The CDR3 is CSVEGHRNYGYTF. CDR3 coding DNA: TGCAGCGTTGAAGGACACCGTAACTATGGCTACACCTTC.

This rearrangement joins TRBV6-5 to TRBJ2-5; 7 bases map to TRBD2. The junction had 8 bases not matched to a gene; V was cut back by 6 bases and J by 1 base. Germline lookup yields CDR1 MNHEY and CDR2 SVGAGI. The CDR3 runs 15 residues. Here the CDR3 DNA reads TGTGCCAGCAGCCGTACGGGGGGATCCCAAGAGACCCAGTACTTC. Translated: CASSRTGGSQETQYF.

The chain combines TRBV3-1 (or the pseudogene TRBV3-2) with TRBJ2-5; TRBD1 matches at 8 bases. The CDR3 covers 18 residues. Looked up from germline, CDR1 is LGHDT and CDR2 is YNNKEL (reference sequence). The V and J ends lost 5 bases and 5 bases, in that order; junction bases with no gene match: 19. CDR3 coding DNA: TGTGCCAGCAGCTATACAGGGGCAAGGACAGGGTTGGAGGAGACCCAGTACTTC. Amino acids: CASSYTGARTGLEETQYF.

The chain is built from TRBV7-2 and TRBJ2-1; the D gene is possibly TRBD1 (6 bases). The CDR3 spans 15 residues. The V and J ends lost 1 base and 5 bases respectively, with 12 bases between them. CDR1 and CDR2 from the germline V gene are SGHTA and FQGNSA. The CDR3 sequence: CASSLVAGVNNEQFF. The CDR3 region has the DNA TGTGCCAGCAGCTTAGTGGCAGGGGTCAACAATGAGCAGTTCTTC.

The CDR3 is CASGEDRLNTEAFF. CDR3 coding DNA: TGTGCCAGTGGTGAGGACAGACTGAACACTGAAGCTTTCTTT. The genes are TRBV19 and TRBJ1-1; TRBD1 is a possible D gene (6 bases). Per the germline V gene, CDR1 is LNHDA and CDR2 is SQIVND (reference sequence). V dropped 8 bases and J dropped 0 bases, with 13 bases sitting between them. The CDR3 runs 14 residues.

This rearrangement joins TRBV28 to TRBJ1-2; 7 positions match TRBD1. This CDR3 contains 12 residues. V trimming: 7 bases; J trimming: 4 bases; junction bases outside the gene matches: 3. Germline V gene data show CDR1 as MDHEN and CDR2 as SYDVKM. The CDR3: CASKGQLYGYTF. As DNA, the CDR3 is TGTGCCAGCAAGGGACAGCTCTATGGCTACACCTTC.

The rearrangement uses TRBV5-1 and TRBJ1-1; TRBD1 aligns across 7 bases. Germline values: CDR1 SGHRS, CDR2 YFSETQ. The CDR3 loop spans 15 amino acids. V dropped 1 base and J dropped 4; count of bases not matched to a gene: 7. The CDR3 DNA reads as TGCGCCAGCAGCTTGAGCACAGGGGCGGCCACTGAAGCTTTCTTT. Encoded protein: CASSLSTGAATEAFF.

The chain is built from TRBV7-2 and TRBJ1-1; D not resolved. Germline CDR1 reads SGHTA; CDR2 reads FQGNSA. V lost 2 bases, J lost 4 bases, and 8 bases lay in between. This CDR3 contains 13 residues. This CDR3 reads CASSLIDFTEAFF. Written as DNA, the CDR3 is TGTGCCAGCAGCTTAATAGATTTCACTGAAGCTTTCTTT. The full variable domain, rest sourced from reference TRBV7-2 and TRBJ1-1, is GAGVSQSPSNKVTEKGKDVELRCDPISGHTALYWYRQSLGQGLEFLIYFQGNSAPDKSGLPSDRFSAERTGGSVSTLTIQRTQQEDSAVYLCASSLIDFTEAFFGQGTRLTVV.

J is TRBJ2-7 and V is TRBV19, with 8 bases aligning to TRBD2. V shed 5 bases and J 1 base; nucleotides not matched to a gene: 10. This CDR3 is built from 16 residues. Germline V gene lookup returns CDR1 LNHDA and CDR2 SQIVND (reference sequence). This CDR3 is CASSPGTSGTSYEQYF. The CDR3 DNA sequence: TGTGCCAGTAGTCCCGGGACTAGTGGGACATCCTACGAGCAGTACTTC.

The genes are TRBV7-9 and TRBJ2-5; TRBD2 might be the D (6 bases). This CDR3 region has 16 residues. The germline CDR1 and CDR2 sequences are SEHNR and FQNEAQ (reference sequence). V was pared by 1 base and J by 2 bases, with 14 bases between. The DNA of the CDR3 is TGTGCCAGCAGCTTAGGTCGGCGGGAAATTCAAGAGACCCAGTACTTC. This sequence encodes CASSLGRREIQETQYF.

The chain carries TRBV7-2 and TRBJ1-1, with a possible D match to TRBD1 (6 bases). The CDR3 has 14 amino acids. Trimming took off 2 bases at V and 1 base at J, with 8 bases between the two ends. Looked up from germline, CDR1 is SGHTA and CDR2 is FQGNSA. The CDR3 DNA reads as TGTGCCAGCAGCTTACGACAGGCGAACACTGAAGCTTTCTTT. Amino acid sequence: CASSLRQANTEAFF.

The chain is built from TRBV27 and TRBJ2-7; 7 nucleotides agree with TRBD1. The V gene's germline CDR1 is MNHEY and CDR2 SMNVEV (reference sequence). The V gene end was trimmed by 5 bases and the J gene end by 2 bases; junction bases not matched to a gene: 3. This CDR3 contains 13 residues. CDR3 DNA: TGTGCCAGCAGTCTACAGGGGCCCTACGAGCAGTACTTC. It yields the protein CASSLQGPYEQYF.

The genes are TRBV28 and TRBJ1-5, with unresolved D. The CDR3 consists of 14 residues. Trimming took 8 bases from V and 2 from J, leaving 13 bases between them. The V gene's germline CDR1 is MDHEN and CDR2 SYDVKM. CDR3 in DNA: TGTGCCAGCGCCGCCTTCATAGGCAATCAGCCCCAGCATTTT. Protein product: CASAAFIGNQPQHF.

The chain is built from TRBV30 and TRBJ1-4; possible D gene TRBD1, 5 bases. V was clipped by 3 bases and J by 3 bases, with 11 bases between them. CDR3 length: 14 amino acids. Germline values: CDR1 GTSNPN, CDR2 SVGIG (reference sequence). CDR3 amino acids: CAWSLGLPNEKLFF. The CDR3 DNA reads as TGTGCCTGGAGCCTGGGACTGCCTAATGAAAAACTGTTTTTT.

The chain links TRBV20-1 to TRBJ1-3, with no clear D. There are 11 residues in the CDR3. V lost 5 bases, J lost 4 bases, and 6 bases lay in between. Germline CDR1 reads DFQATT; CDR2 reads SNEGSKA (reference sequence). The CDR3: CSAERGNTIYF. The CDR3 DNA reads TGCAGTGCTGAGAGGGGAAACACCATATATTTT.

The J gene is TRBJ1-5, the V gene TRBV19; TRBD1 might be the D (5 bases). The germline V gene has CDR1 LNHDA and CDR2 SQIVND (reference sequence). The CDR3 loop spans 15 amino acids. Deletions cut 4 bases from V and 4 bases from J, with 14 bases between. The DNA for the CDR3 is TGTGCCAGTAGTAAGCAGGGCGGAATTAATCAGCCCCAGCATTTT. Translation: CASSKQGGINQPQHF.

The gene calls are TRBV7-9 and TRBJ1-1; 8 positions agree with TRBD1. There are 13 residues in the CDR3. CDR1 is SEHNR, CDR2 FQNEAQ, per germline (reference sequence). V lost 4 bases to trimming and J lost 5 bases; unmatched junction nucleotides: 3. The CDR3 nucleotides are TGTGCCAGCAGCTCGGACAGGGCAACTGAAGCTTTCTTT. This sequence encodes CASSSDRATEAFF.

This chain joins TRBV28 and TRBJ1-4, with TRBD1 as a possible D gene (5 bases). CDR1 and CDR2 (germline): MDHEN, SYDVKM. The CDR3 spans 13 residues. V gave up 5 bases and J gave up 8 bases, with 12 bases separating them. This CDR3 reads CASSQGYEEKLFF. The CDR3 bases are TGTGCCAGCAGTCAGGGTTATGAAGAAAAACTGTTTTTT.